This T cell receptor (beta chain) came from a study of patients and donors after allogeneic stem cell transplantation. TCRdb independently ran MiXCR on the RT-PCR reads; one entry per CDR3 protein. The repertoire includes roughly 960,000 distinct CDR3 sequences, around 17% of them detected once, and around 6% sits in the top ten. CDR3 length: 11 amino acids. After removal of 2 bases from V and 11 bases from J, the junction contained 2 bases not matched to a gene. This clonotype was counted many times. This clonotype was obtained from a human donor who was either an allogeneic HSCT recipient or a stem cell or donor lymphocyte infusion donor (not recorded which). It is not recorded whose cells these are; they may come from a transplant donor. Sequenced input: blood, either unsorted or a sorted T cell fraction (not recorded which). The chain recombines TRBV12-3 or TRBV12-4 with TRBJ1-1; TRBD1 agrees at 7 bases. The CDR3 DNA follows: TGTGCCAGCAGTTTAAGGGACAGCGCTTTCTTT. It is translated as CASSLRDSAFF.